This T cell receptor (beta chain) was recovered during a study of identical twins. Per the germline V gene, CDR1 is SGHTA and CDR2 is FQGNSA. After removal of 0 bases from V and 7 bases from J, the junction contained 13 bases not matched to a gene. The length of the CDR3 is 18 residues. MiXCR was run by TCRdb on the 5' RACE reads, yielding one entry per CDR3 protein. The table records 450,000 to 650,000 distinct CDR3 sequences, more than 9% of them present only once. This sample was shared with a second study, whose subject was yellow fever vaccine responses in identical twins.

The V and J genes are TRBV7-2 and TRBJ2-1; 9 bases are a match to TRBD2. This TCR came from a woman aged 18 to 35 in good health. The sample comprised PBMCs. The CDR3 DNA follows: TGTGCCAGCAGCTTAGCGGAGGCGGGGGGGCCGGACACTAATGAGCAGTTCTTC. The encoded protein is CASSLAEAGGPDTNEQFF.